This TCR beta chain comes out of a study of neurological immune-mediated disorders (dated by TCRdb to about 2019). For the wider study: Among the approximately 34 multiple sclerosis patients, relapsing-remitting MS accounted for approximately 30 and secondary progressive MS accounted for 3. The 90 to 120 TCR-beta libraries covered PBMC samples along with longitudinal samples, technical triplicates, and paired sorted CD4+ and CD8+ T-cell subsets. Of the 60 to 70 subjects in the cohort, around 14 were HAM/TSP patients, 34 were multiple sclerosis patients, and around 20 were healthy controls. Peripheral blood TCR-beta repertoires from HTLV-I-associated myelopathy (HAM/TSP) patients, multiple sclerosis patients and healthy controls were compared by UMI-based sequencing.

This clonotype was seen a handful of times. Its antigen remains undetermined. A much larger clone is a single base away; this may be a read error. cDNA synthesis used template-switch 5'RACE with a primer carrying a 10-nucleotide random unique molecular identifier tagging each TCR transcript. Every sequencing run yielded over 190 million TCR-beta sequences covering 15-18 subjects. The RNeasy kit was used for extraction of total RNA. Using the KAPA Real-time Library Amplification kit, TCR-beta VDJ regions were amplified with primers for the TCR constant region and the 5'RACE anchor. Sample indexes and Illumina adaptors were added in a first PCR, after which library yield was increased in a second PCR. After Ampure bead purification, the roughly 650 bp TCR product was size-selected on a 2% E-gel SizeSelection system. Before pooling, library quality was checked on a Bioanalyzer, concentration was measured with Qubit, and libraries were quantified with the Kapa Library Quantification kit. Paired-end 2 x 150 bp sequencing of the libraries was performed on an Illumina HiSeq 2500. To increase sequence diversity, roughly 24-30% phiX was spiked into each library pool. The study's own analysis went as follows. Quality-filtered reads were processed with the UMI-based MiGEC pipeline, and over 85% of raw TCR sequences were removed by the MiGEC pipeline during error correction. VDJ genes were aligned to IMGT germline references, and clonotypes were defined by unique CDR3 amino acid sequence plus V-J genes. Clonal expansion, Shannon diversity and CDR3 relatedness were evaluated with VDJtools (CalcPairwiseDistances, ClusterSamples), while phylogenetic trees were built in CLCbio workbench. A clone was classed as expanded if it had 8 or more unique UMIs, a cutoff based on coefficient-of-variation modelling across technical triplicates. TCRdb reran the public reads through fastp at Q25 and MiXCR, keeping productive beta chains. When rows share a CDR3 protein, they turn into one entry using the most common DNA and genes. In this record, the V and J calls reflect TCRdb's handling and not the investigators' own analysis. The sample table shows 66,000 or so distinct CDR3 sequences, and roughly 4.8% are seen once. The ten largest clones take up 6.5% to 7.5% of the sample.

Libraries from unsorted PBMCs were made from 2 million PBMCs kept in RNAlater at -80 degrees C until RNA extraction. Multiple sclerosis patients were enrolled in a US clinical protocol under which disease progression was evaluated by magnetic resonance imaging. Peripheral blood was subjected to Ficoll-Hypaque density gradient centrifugation to isolate PBMCs, which were then cryopreserved in liquid nitrogen. The full study reports these points: Across subjects, expanded clones never shared an identical CDR3 amino acid sequence, which suggests that the TCR-beta repertoires in every group were private. No clinical or MRI features were associated with the MS cluster, and the authors said that larger cohorts are needed. Repertoires from 18 of 34 MS patients were grouped by phylogenetic analysis into a cluster of related CDR3 sequences, suggesting a possible repertoire-level signature. TCR clonal expansion was highest in HAM/TSP patients and lowest in MS patients, with MS patients falling below even healthy controls.

Inclusive of the bounding cysteine and phenylalanine, the CDR3 is 16 residues long. The retained sequence is limited to the CDR3, 48 bases, with the frame set at the first base. From the germline V gene (reference sequence), CDR1 is DFQATT and CDR2 is SNEGSKA. V lost 0 bases and J lost 3 bases; the stretch between them is 17 bases long. Sequenced: PBMCs. The sequence is built from TRBV20-1 and TRBJ1-1, with no confidently assigned D gene. The clonotype was recovered from a man aged 25 to 40 with multiple sclerosis. The CDR3 reads CSARDFRDTRDTEAFF. At the DNA level, the sequence is TGCAGTGCTAGAGATTTCCGAGACACTAGGGACACTGAAGCTTTCTTT.